This entry concerns a single T cell receptor beta chain. The germline CDR1 and CDR2 sequences are KGHSH and LQKENI. Trimming took off 3 bases at V and 1 base at J, with 6 bases between the two ends. The length of the CDR3 is 13 residues. The source of the sample is a study of blood T cells in healthy people across ages. It was with a sample-barcoded 5' primer and a J-beta primer mix that a second PCR of about 6 to 12 cycles was run. TCRdb used MiXCR to reprocess the 5' RACE reads, holding one entry per CDR3 protein. The table lists fewer than 800,000 distinct CDR3 sequences, around 32% of them singletons.

Sequenced material: blood. The rearrangement joins TRBV18 to TRBJ1-1, with unresolved D. This TCR was recovered from a woman older than 75 in good health. This chain's CDR3 is CASSPAENTEAFF. In DNA, the CDR3 is TGTGCCAGCTCACCCGCAGAGAACACTGAAGCTTTCTTT.